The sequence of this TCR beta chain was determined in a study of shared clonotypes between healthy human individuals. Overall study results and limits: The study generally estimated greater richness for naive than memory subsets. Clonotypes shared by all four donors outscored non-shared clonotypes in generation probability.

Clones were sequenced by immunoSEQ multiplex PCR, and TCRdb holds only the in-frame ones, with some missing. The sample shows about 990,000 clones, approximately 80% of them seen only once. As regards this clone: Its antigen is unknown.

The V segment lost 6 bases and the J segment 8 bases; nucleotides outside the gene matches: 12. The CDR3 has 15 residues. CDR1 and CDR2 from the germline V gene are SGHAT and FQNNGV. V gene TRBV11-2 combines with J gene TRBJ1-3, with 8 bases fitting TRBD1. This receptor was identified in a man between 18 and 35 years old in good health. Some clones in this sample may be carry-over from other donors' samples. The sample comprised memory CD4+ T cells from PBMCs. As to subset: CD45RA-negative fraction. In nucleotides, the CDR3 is TGTGCCAGCAGTTACCGGACAGGGTGGAAAGACACCATATATTTT. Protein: CASSYRTGWKDTIYF.